A selection of T cell receptor beta chains follows, all from one sample in a study of blood T cell repertoires in COVID-19. Data came from immunoSEQ multiplex PCR; TCRdb stores just in-frame clones and leaves some out. The table has some 160,000 clones, 70% to 90% seen once; the top ten hold roughly 8.4%. The sample taken for sequencing was peripheral blood. Every receptor here comes from a woman of 80 years or more with COVID-19, enrolled during active disease. Both conserved end residues are part of each CDR3. The D gene is left open where the match is weak. Clone size appears in some rows only: once, few, many, or a class for an expanded clone.

V gene,clone size,D gene,J gene,CDR3 protein,CDR3 DNA
TRBV5-1,once,-,TRBJ2-2,CASSPDRPNTGELFF,TGCGCCAGCAGCCCCGACAGGCCCAACACCGGGGAGCTGTTTTTT
TRBV6-5,-,TRBD2,TRBJ2-7,CASSYGRGAYEQYF,TGTGCCAGCAGTTACGGGCGGGGGGCCTACGAGCAGTACTTC
TRBV9,-,TRBD2,TRBJ2-1,CASSVSGGSYNEQFF,TGTGCCAGCAGCGTTAGCGGGGGCTCCTACAATGAGCAGTTCTTC
TRBV28,-,-,TRBJ1-5,CASSLTPAGNQPQHF,TGTGCCAGCAGTTTAACCCCGGCGGGCAATCAGCCCCAGCATTTT
TRBV6-1,-,-,TRBJ1-3,CASSEFGIASGNTIYF,TGTGCCAGCAGTGAATTCGGGATCGCATCTGGAAACACCATATATTTT
TRBV6-5,-,TRBD2,TRBJ2-5,CASSYSSGRSQETQYF,TGTGCCAGCAGTTACAGTAGCGGGAGGTCTCAAGAGACCCAGTACTTC
TRBV6-5,-,TRBD1,TRBJ1-4,CASSYGQGAGEKLFF,TGTGCCAGCAGTTACGGACAGGGGGCAGGGGAAAAACTGTTTTTT
TRBV7-9,-,-,TRBJ1-1,CASSSQGDTEAFF,TGTGCCAGCAGCTCACAGGGAGACACTGAAGCTTTCTTT
TRBV7-2,-,TRBD1,TRBJ1-1,CASSSYQGQAYLEAFF,TGTGCCAGCAGCTCCTATCAGGGACAGGCCTACCTTGAAGCTTTCTTT
TRBV4-2,-,-,TRBJ1-1,CASSQDPGYTEAFF,TGTGCCAGCAGCCAAGATCCAGGGTACACTGAAGCTTTCTTT
TRBV2,-,-,TRBJ1-2,CASRPGEPYGYTF,TGTGCCAGCAGACCAGGGGAACCATATGGCTACACCTTC
TRBV5-1,-,TRBD2,TRBJ2-1,CASSLNPLAGGENEQFF,TGCGCCAGCAGCTTAAACCCACTAGCGGGAGGGGAGAATGAGCAGTTCTTC
TRBV14,-,-,TRBJ2-3,CASSQEFGTVPLF,TGTGCCAGCAGCCAAGAATTCGGAACAGTCCCACTCTTT
TRBV5-4,-,-,TRBJ1-2,CASSPGGAGYTF,TGTGCCAGCAGTCCGGGAGGGGCAGGCTACACCTTC
TRBV2,-,TRBD2,TRBJ2-2,CASTSGTNTGELFF,TGTGCCAGCACTAGCGGGACGAACACCGGGGAGCTGTTTTTT
TRBV27,-,-,TRBJ2-7,CASGNSYEQYF,TGTGCCAGCGGAAACAGCTACGAGCAGTACTTC
TRBV5-5,-,TRBD1,TRBJ1-2,CASSLVAGQGIAPQYGYTF,TGTGCCAGCAGCTTGGTAGCCGGACAGGGAATCGCGCCTCAATATGGCTACACCTTC
TRBV28,-,-,TRBJ1-5,CASSLHQGGQPQHF,TGTGCCAGCAGTTTACATCAGGGCGGACAGCCCCAGCATTTT
TRBV12-3/TRBV12-4,-,TRBD1,TRBJ2-5,CATQGAGETQYF,TGTGCCACTCAGGGGGCAGGGGAGACCCAGTACTTC
TRBV3-1/TRBV3-2,-,-,TRBJ2-1,CASSQAGGEQFF,TGTGCCAGCAGCCAGGCGGGTGGAGAGCAGTTCTTC
TRBV27,-,-,TRBJ1-2,CASRLGSNYGYTF,TGTGCCAGCAGGTTAGGGAGTAACTATGGCTACACCTTC
TRBV3-1/TRBV3-2,-,-,TRBJ1-3,CASSQDLPGNTIYF,TGTGCCAGCAGCCAAGATCTCCCCGGAAACACCATATATTTT
TRBV19,-,-,TRBJ1-2,CASSPKGGFSNYGYTF,TGTGCCAGTAGTCCAAAGGGGGGGTTTTCTAACTATGGCTACACCTTC
TRBV14,few,-,TRBJ1-1,CACRGDTEAFF,TGTGCCTGCCGGGGGGACACTGAAGCTTTCTTT
TRBV4-1,-,-,TRBJ1-2,CASSQVQDPYGYTF,TGCGCCAGCAGCCAGGTACAGGACCCCTATGGCTACACCTTC
TRBV7-9,-,TRBD1,TRBJ1-6,CASSLGTGVNSPLHF,TGTGCCAGCAGCTTAGGGACAGGGGTCAATTCACCCCTCCACTTT
TRBV6-5,few,-,TRBJ1-2,CASTPLTTGGYTF,TGTGCCAGCACCCCTTTGACGACGGGAGGCTACACCTTC
TRBV5-4,-,-,TRBJ2-5,CASSLAAALKTQYF,TGTGCCAGCAGCTTGGCCGCGGCACTCAAGACCCAGTACTTC
TRBV3-1/TRBV3-2,-,TRBD1,TRBJ1-6,CASSQDPGTGAALHF,TGTGCCAGCAGCCAAGATCCGGGGACAGGGGCGGCCCTCCACTTT
TRBV5-1,-,-,TRBJ1-4,CASSLGPEGDEKLFF,TGCGCCAGCAGCTTGGGGCCCGAAGGGGATGAAAAACTGTTTTTT
TRBV12-3/TRBV12-4,-,-,TRBJ2-5,CASSFDLDTWNF,TGTGCCAGCAGTTTCGATTTGGACACTTGGAACTTC